This entry concerns a single T cell receptor beta chain. As yet, its antigen is unknown. The PCR employed 60 Vbeta primers together with 13 Jbeta primers. The repertoire was sequenced with immunoSEQ multiplex PCR; TCRdb's copy has only in-frame clones and lacks some. The table lists tens of thousands of clones, approximately 75% of them singletons, with about an eighth in the top ten. The germline gives CDR1 SGDLS, CDR2 YYNGEE. The CDR3 sequence is 14 residues long. Deletions cut 4 bases from V and 7 bases from J, with 17 bases between. This sample was taken from a study of cytomegalovirus exposure and HLA in healthy donors. Study outcomes and limitations: What a later analysis showed was that several of the most significant clusters appeared linked to common viral pathogens.

This sequence originates from a woman aged 40 to 55 in good health and CMV-seropositive. Sequences were obtained from PBMCs. V is TRBV9 and J is TRBJ1-1; D call uncertain. CDR3 DNA sequence: TGTGCCAGCAGCTCCTACATTGCGGAGGGTGAAGCTTTCTTT. Translation gives CASSSYIAEGEAFF.